The 11 T cell receptor beta chains below come from one sample, sequenced in a study of vaccination effects on CD4 cells after COVID-19 (dated by TCRdb to between 2022 and 2023). Libraries were constructed by the immunoSEQ multiplex PCR assay. Sourced from immuneACCESS, this table was stored by TCRdb with only in-frame sequences that have V and J called. A share of the clones is absent; for the studies checked, an unresolved V gene accounts for under half, and the remainder has no known explanation. Here the sample has 64,000 or so clones; just under 80% occur a single time. The ten largest clones capture just under 2% of the sample. In the ViraFEST assay, PBMC were stimulated with viral peptide pools, and TCR sequencing was then used to find antigen-specific CD4+ T cell clonotypes based on their expansion. After about 10 days of culture, CD4+ T cells were isolated with the EasySep CD4+ T cell isolation kit. Each participant got two doses of an mRNA SARS-CoV-2 vaccine, either BNT162b2 or mRNA-1273.

No cognate antigen is known for these TCRs. The specimen was CD4+ T cells from PBMCs cultured with HCoV-OC43 spike peptides, collected after COVID-19 vaccination. Interpreted using the paper, the cell subset or site label stands for: HCoV-OC43 spike overlapping peptide pool stimulation. These receptor sequences come from a human donor who received a COVID-19 vaccine.

The V gene is TRBV19, the J gene TRBJ1-3; a weak D match, TRBD1 (5 bases). From germline, CDR1 is LNHDA and CDR2 SQIVND (reference sequence). Trimming took off 6 bases at V and 0 bases at J, with 9 bases between the two ends. The CDR3 extends over 14 amino acids. The DNA of the CDR3 is TGTGCCAGTAGAGCGACAGCCTCTGGAAACACCATATATTTT. Its protein is CASRATASGNTIYF.

The chain links TRBV6-4 to TRBJ2-7; no firm D call. This CDR3 is 14 amino acids long. Germline V gene lookup returns CDR1 MRHNA and CDR2 SNTAGT. Trimming left V 6 bases short and J 3 bases short, with 15 bases between. In DNA, the CDR3 is TGTGCCAGCAGCCCCGCGGATTTTGGCTACGAGCAGTACGTC. Translation gives CASSPADFGYEQYV.

CDR3 protein: CASSFRGRRGSEETQYF. CDR3 sequence (DNA): TGTGCCAGCAGTTTCCGTGGACGGAGGGGATCTGAAGAGACCCAGTACTTC. This chain joins TRBV27 and TRBJ2-5; possibly TRBD2 for D (6 bases). Deletions cut 3 bases from V and 3 bases from J, with 20 bases between. Looked up from germline, CDR1 is MNHEY and CDR2 is SMNVEV (reference sequence). This CDR3 spans 17 amino acids.

The chain combines TRBV7-3 with TRBJ1-1, with TRBD1 matching 7 bases. CDR3 length equals 14 residues. Trimming removed 5 bases from V and 6 bases from J; junction bases left unmatched: 9. Germline values: CDR1 SGHTA, CDR2 FQGTGA. The CDR3 loop is CASSATGRPAEAFF. CDR3 nucleotides: TGTGCCAGCAGCGCGACAGGGCGGCCGGCTGAAGCTTTCTTT.

The genes are TRBV19 and TRBJ2-3, with 8 nucleotides matching TRBD2. The junction had 5 bases not matched to a gene; V was cut back by 5 bases and J by 1 base. This CDR3 region has 15 residues. Germline V CDR1 and CDR2: LNHDA, SQIVND (reference sequence). In DNA form, the CDR3 reads TGTGCCAGTAGTTTCCTGACTAGCGGCACAGATACGCAGTATTTT. Its protein product is CASSFLTSGTDTQYF.

This clone was seen only a few times. This chain connects TRBV2 to TRBJ1-5; D is possibly TRBD1 (5 bases). The CDR3 covers 12 residues. The germline V gene encodes CDR1 SNHLY and CDR2 FYNNEI. Trimming took off 6 bases at V and 5 bases at J, with 8 bases between the two ends. The CDR3 loop reads CASSRADQPQHF. CDR3 nucleotides: TGTGCCAGCAGCAGGGCCGATCAGCCCCAGCATTTT.

The rearrangement uses TRBV3-1 (or the pseudogene TRBV3-2) and TRBJ1-1; D remains unclear. The V gene lost 5 bases and the J gene lost 4 bases, with 14 bases spanning the gap. From germline, CDR1 is LGHDT and CDR2 YNNKEL (reference sequence). The CDR3 length is 14 residues. This CDR3 reads CASSFEGLGTEAFF. DNA of the CDR3: TGTGCCAGCAGCTTTGAAGGGCTGGGCACTGAAGCTTTCTTT.

This chain uses TRBV27 with TRBJ1-6; 10 nucleotides agree with TRBD1. The J segment lost 4 bases and the V segment lost 4 bases, leaving 13 bases of the junction unmatched. Per the germline V gene, CDR1 is MNHEY and CDR2 is SMNVEV (reference sequence). The CDR3 is 19 residues long. The CDR3 here is CASSSTLRDRGSYNSPLHF. The CDR3 nucleotides read TGTGCCAGCAGTTCCACATTACGGGACAGGGGATCTTATAATTCACCCCTCCACTTT.

This sequence joins TRBV7-2 and TRBJ1-2, with TRBD1 identical over 9 bases. Germline V gene sequence: CDR1 SGHTA, CDR2 FQGNSA. J was trimmed by 6 bases and V by 5 bases; bases with no gene match: 4. The CDR3 totals 13 residues. The CDR3 sequence is CASSPGQGDGYTF. CDR3 DNA: TGTGCCAGCAGCCCGGGACAGGGTGATGGCTACACCTTC.

This chain uses TRBV24-1 with TRBJ2-3; the match to TRBD1 covers 7 bases. Germline V gene data show CDR1 as KGHDR and CDR2 as SFDVKD. This CDR3 has 15 amino acids. Trimming cost V 3 bases and J 3 bases; bases outside gene matches: 5. The CDR3: CATSDPRDRTDTQYF. The CDR3 DNA reads TGTGCCACCAGTGATCCCCGGGACAGAACAGATACGCAGTATTTT.

The chain carries TRBV6-5 and TRBJ2-7; no firm D call. The CDR3 is made up of 16 amino acids. Trimming took off 0 bases at V and 6 bases at J, with 18 bases between the two ends. Germline V gene lookup returns CDR1 MNHEY and CDR2 SVGAGI. The CDR3 region is CASSYSYLPALGEQYV. The CDR3 DNA follows: TGTGCCAGCAGTTACTCTTATCTGCCGGCCTTGGGCGAGCAGTACGTC.